The 25 T cell receptor beta chains given below trace back to one sample, sequenced in a study of blood T cell repertoires in COVID-19. TCRdb keeps only in-frame clones here, not all; method: immunoSEQ multiplex PCR. The data contain around 62,000 clones, roughly 80% of them singletons. The specimen was peripheral blood. Receptors were obtained from a man in his fifties or sixties with active COVID-19.

This clone was seen only once. This sequence joins TRBV3-1 (or the pseudogene TRBV3-2) and TRBJ1-2; no clear D gene. Looked up from germline, CDR1 is LGHDT and CDR2 is YNNKEL (reference sequence). The CDR3 contains 15 residues. V was trimmed by 2 bases and J by 2 bases, leaving 12 bases between them. In DNA form, the CDR3 reads TGTGCCAGCAGCCAAACAGCCTCACCCAACTATGGCTACACCTTC. Encoded protein: CASSQTASPNYGYTF.

This clone has a single count. The chain has TRBV11-2 and TRBJ2-3, with D uncertain. In germline, CDR1 is SGHAT, CDR2 FQNNGV. This CDR3 is built from 14 residues. V was clipped by 1 base and J by 1 base, with 6 bases between them. Written as DNA, the CDR3 is TGTGCCAGCAGCTTAGGCCAGGGCACAGATACGCAGTATTTT. Translation: CASSLGQGTDTQYF.

This clone was observed once. The chain couples TRBV19 to TRBJ1-4, with D hard to call. The CDR3 length is 16 residues. V was trimmed by 5 bases and J by 4 bases, leaving 17 bases between them. Germline CDR1 and CDR2: LNHDA and SQIVND (reference sequence). The CDR3 DNA reads TGTGCCAGTAGTTACGGTTCGGGGAGGTTTAATGAAAAACTGTTTTTT. It specifies CASSYGSGRFNEKLFF. Using reference TRBV19 and TRBJ1-4 for the parts outside the CDR3, the full variable domain is DGGITQSPKYLFRKEGQNVTLSCEQNLNHDAMYWYRQDPGQGLRLIYYSQIVNDFQKGDIAEGYSVSREKKESFPLTVTSAQKNPTAFYLCASSYGSGRFNEKLFFGSGTQLSVL.

The J gene is TRBJ1-2, the V gene TRBV27; 7 bases are shared with TRBD1. In germline, CDR1 is MNHEY, CDR2 SMNVEV (reference sequence). J was trimmed by 4 bases and V by 9 bases; bases with no gene match: 14. The CDR3 has 15 amino acids. This CDR3 reads CASRQGTVVLYGYTF. In DNA, the CDR3 is TGTGCCAGTCGCCAGGGGACAGTCGTCCTCTATGGCTACACCTTC.

V gene TRBV10-3 combines with J gene TRBJ2-5; TRBD2 is a possible D gene (5 bases). V dropped 6 bases and J dropped 5 bases, with 16 bases sitting between them. Germline V CDR1 and CDR2: ENHRY, SYGVKD. The CDR3 is made up of 14 amino acids. The CDR3 loop reads CAISDRGGEETQYF. CDR3 DNA: TGTGCCATCAGCGACCGGGGTGGGGAGGAGACCCAGTACTTC.

This chain joins TRBV5-8 and TRBJ1-6, with a tentative D call TRBD1 (6 bases). The CDR3 consists of 15 residues. CDR1 is SGHTS, CDR2 YDEGEE, per germline. Trimming took off 4 bases at V and 10 bases at J, with 18 bases between the two ends. CDR3 region: CASSLNRAEGSPLHF. CDR3 DNA sequence: TGTGCCAGCAGCCTTAACAGGGCCGAAGGGTCACCCCTCCACTTT.

The chain has TRBV5-1 and TRBJ2-5, with D perhaps matching TRBD2 (6 bases). The CDR3 covers 15 residues. Looked up from germline, CDR1 is SGHRS and CDR2 is YFSETQ. Trimming took 4 bases from V and 5 from J, leaving 18 bases between them. DNA of the CDR3: TGCGCCAGCAGCCCCGAGCCTTGGGGGAGGGAGACCCAGTACTTC. This gives the protein CASSPEPWGRETQYF. Looking up the rest from reference TRBV5-1 and TRBJ2-5 gives the full variable domain: KAGVTQTPRYLIKTRGQQVTLSCSPISGHRSVSWYQQTPGQGLQFLFEYFSETQRNKGNFPGRFSGRQFSNSRSEMNVSTLELGDSALYLCASSPEPWGRETQYFGPGTRLLVL.

The CDR3 DNA is TGTGCCAGCAGCCTCCGGCGGGGGACGAACACCGGGGAGCTGTTTTTT. Its protein is CASSLRRGTNTGELFF. The V call is TRBV14, the J call TRBJ2-2, with TRBD2 matching 7 bases. Germline V gene data show CDR1 as SGHDN and CDR2 as FVKESK. This CDR3 region has 16 residues. With V trimmed by 4 bases and J by 0 bases, 5 bases remained unmatched.

The chain employs TRBV5-1 and TRBJ2-5; the match to TRBD2 covers 11 bases. Germline trimming cut 1 base from V and 2 bases from J; bases unmatched to any gene: 4. The V gene's germline CDR1 is SGHRS and CDR2 YFSETQ. This CDR3 has 16 amino acids. The CDR3 sequence is CASSLSPSGGQETQYF. CDR3 DNA sequence: TGCGCCAGCAGCTTGAGTCCTAGCGGGGGGCAAGAGACCCAGTACTTC.

V is TRBV3-1 (or the pseudogene TRBV3-2) and J is TRBJ2-1, with 11 bases identical to TRBD2. Germline V CDR1 and CDR2: LGHDT, YNNKEL (reference sequence). The V and J ends lost 6 bases and 10 bases, in that order; junction bases with no gene match: 11. The CDR3 is made up of 15 amino acids. The CDR3 DNA sequence: TGTGCCAGCAGTGTGGCTAGCGGGAGGTCACGGGAGCAGTTCTTC. Amino acids: CASSVASGRSREQFF.

This rearrangement joins TRBV5-6 to TRBJ1-2; D not certain. The CDR3 length is 15 residues. Germline V gene lookup returns CDR1 SGHDT and CDR2 YYEEEE. V was clipped by 0 bases and J by 1 base, with 10 bases between them. CDR3 loop: CASSLVGLGNYGYTF. As DNA, the CDR3 is TGTGCCAGCAGCTTGGTGGGCTTGGGTAACTATGGCTACACCTTC.

J is TRBJ1-5 and V is TRBV4-3; the D is unclear. The length of the CDR3 is 13 residues. V was shortened by 1 base and J by 6 bases, with 7 bases between the two germline ends. Germline lookup yields CDR1 LGHNA and CDR2 YSLEER. The DNA of the CDR3 is TGCGCCAGCAGCCAAGGATCCGGTCAGCCCCAGCATTTT. Encoded protein: CASSQGSGQPQHF.

The V call is TRBV4-1, the J call TRBJ2-3; tentatively, D is TRBD2 (6 bases). The CDR3 extends over 14 amino acids. The ends were cut back, 4 bases at V and 2 bases at J, with 10 bases in the middle. The V gene's germline CDR1 is MGHRA and CDR2 YSYEKL. CDR3 sequence reads: CASSPGLFTDTQYF. In DNA, the CDR3 is TGCGCCAGCAGCCCCGGACTATTCACAGATACGCAGTATTTT.

This chain joins TRBV7-2 and TRBJ2-3, with D unclear. Germline V gene sequence: CDR1 SGHTA, CDR2 FQGNSA. Trimming took 1 base from V and 2 from J, leaving 10 bases between them. This CDR3 contains 15 residues. The CDR3 loop reads CASSLGLSYTDTQYF. CDR3 DNA: TGTGCCAGCAGCTTAGGCCTATCCTACACAGATACGCAGTATTTT. The full variable domain, completed using reference TRBV7-2 and TRBJ2-3, is GAGVSQSPSNKVTEKGKDVELRCDPISGHTALYWYRQSLGQGLEFLIYFQGNSAPDKSGLPSDRFSAERTGGSVSTLTIQRTQQEDSAVYLCASSLGLSYTDTQYFGPGTRLTVL.

The genes are TRBV7-9 and TRBJ2-7; 11 positions agree with TRBD1. The CDR3 loop spans 14 amino acids. CDR1 is SEHNR, CDR2 FQNEAQ, per germline (reference sequence). Unmatched junction bases numbered 2, after V lost 4 bases and J lost 3 bases. CDR3 nucleotide sequence: TGTGCCAGCAGCTCCGGGACAGGGGGCTACGAGCAGTACTTC. As protein: CASSSGTGGYEQYF. Full variable domain (outside the CDR3, taken from reference TRBV7-9 and TRBJ2-7): DTGVSQNPRHKITKRGQNVTFRCDPISEHNRLYWYRQTLGQGPEFLTYFQNEAQLEKSRLLSDRFSAERPKGSFSTLEIQRTEQGDSAMYLCASSSGTGGYEQYFGPGTRLTVT.

The chain links TRBV6-5 to TRBJ2-2, with TRBD2 matching 11 bases. This CDR3 is built from 15 residues. Germline V lookup: CDR1 MNHEY, CDR2 SVGAGI. V dropped 8 bases and J dropped 7; count of bases not matched to a gene: 9. CDR3 loop: CASSTTSGSDGELFF. CDR3 sequence (DNA): TGTGCCAGCTCGACCACTAGCGGGAGTGACGGGGAGCTGTTTTTT.

This chain uses TRBV18 with TRBJ1-6; 8 nucleotides align to TRBD1. Germline-derived CDR1 and CDR2 are KGHSH and LQKENI. CDR3 length equals 15 residues. Trimming cost V 3 bases and J 10 bases; bases outside gene matches: 8. Here the CDR3 reads CASSPMTGARSPLHF. Here the CDR3 DNA reads TGTGCCAGCTCACCGATGACAGGGGCTAGGTCACCCCTCCACTTT. Full variable domain (rest looked up from reference TRBV18 and TRBJ1-6): NAGVMQNPRHLVRRRGQEARLRCSPMKGHSHVYWYRQLPEEGLKFMVYLQKENIIDESGMPKERFSAEFPKEGPSILRIQQVVRGDSAAYFCASSPMTGARSPLHFGNGTRLTVT.

The rearrangement links TRBV21-1 to TRBJ2-3; the table calls TRBD2, which could not be checked here. TRBV21-1 is a pseudogene segment. The CDR3 runs 16 residues. The CDR3 DNA follows: TGTGCCAGCAGCAAAGCTGGCAGACTGCTCACAGATACGCAGTATTTT. It codes for CASSKAGRLLTDTQYF.

A single count supports this clone. This chain uses TRBV7-9 with TRBJ2-3, with TRBD2 identical over 10 bases. The V gene end was trimmed by 3 bases and the J gene end by 3 bases; junction bases not matched to a gene: 6. Looked up from germline, CDR1 is SEHNR and CDR2 is FQNEAQ (reference sequence). The CDR3 contains 16 residues. In DNA form, the CDR3 reads TGTGCCAGCAGCTTGGGGCTAGCGGGAGCAACAGATACGCAGTATTTT. Translated, it gives CASSLGLAGATDTQYF.

The chain couples TRBV27 to TRBJ2-1; 9 bases are a match to TRBD2. The CDR3 has 14 amino acids. The germline V gene encodes CDR1 MNHEY and CDR2 SMNVEV (reference sequence). Trimming removed 6 bases from V and 5 bases from J; junction bases left unmatched: 5. The CDR3 DNA reads as TGTGCCAGCAGGCGGGGGGGGCCCCACAATGAGCAGTTCTTC. Translating gives CASRRGGPHNEQFF.

V usage is TRBV15 and J usage is TRBJ2-3, with 8 bases identical to TRBD2. J gave up 1 base and V 5 bases, and 5 bases lay outside the gene matches. Germline V CDR1 and CDR2: LNHNV, YYDKDF (reference sequence). This CDR3 is 15 amino acids long. The CDR3 DNA sequence: TGTGCCACCAGCCGTACGGGGGGGGGCACAGATACGCAGTATTTT. Its protein product is CATSRTGGGTDTQYF.

This clone has only a few counts. One junction end disagrees with the germline gene, perhaps due to a read error. The rearrangement uses TRBV5-6 and TRBJ2-7; 11 bases align to TRBD2. The germline V gene has CDR1 SGHDT and CDR2 YYEEEE. The CDR3 length is 16 residues. The CDR3 region is CASSLGPGLAVPLQYF. In nucleotides, the CDR3 is TGTGCCAGCAGTTTGGGACCGGGACTAGCGGTCCCGTTACAGTACTTC.

This chain joins TRBV25-1 and TRBJ2-1, with D tentatively TRBD1 (6 bases). The CDR3 contains 17 residues. V gave up 0 bases and J gave up 6 bases, with 18 bases separating them. Germline CDR1 is MGHDK and CDR2 is SYGVNS. The CDR3 here is CASSEYSLTGGANEQFF. In DNA, the CDR3 is TGTGCCAGCAGTGAATATTCCCTGACAGGTGGGGCCAATGAGCAGTTCTTC.

V usage is TRBV7-9 and J usage is TRBJ2-2, with 12 bases identical to TRBD2. This CDR3 is built from 17 residues. Looked up from germline, CDR1 is SEHNR and CDR2 is FQNEAQ (reference sequence). V shed 10 bases, J shed 3 bases, and the junction held 12 bases outside the gene matches. The CDR3 loop is CATYRLAGGPYTGELFF. For the CDR3, the DNA is TGTGCCACTTATCGGCTAGCGGGAGGGCCATACACCGGGGAGCTGTTTTTT.

This rearrangement joins TRBV3-1 (or the pseudogene TRBV3-2) to TRBJ2-7; D may be TRBD2 (5 bases). Germline assignment: CDR1 LGHDT and CDR2 YNNKEL (reference sequence). With 0 bases removed from V and 3 bases from J, the gap between germline ends came to 12 bases. The CDR3 length is 15 residues. The CDR3 reads CASSQDRLGGYEQYF. The CDR3 DNA reads TGTGCCAGCAGCCAAGATAGGCTAGGAGGCTACGAGCAGTACTTC.